This T cell receptor (beta chain) was found in a study of OX40 agonist ivuxolimab in advanced cancers. Study overall: Among those treated, three patients had partial responses, one with hepatocellular carcinoma and two with cutaneous melanoma.

Blood sampling took place at baseline, cycle 4 day 1, and cycle 7 day 1. The protocol was immunoSEQ multiplex PCR, while the TCRdb copy is restricted to in-frame clones and leaves out a portion. The sample records 35,000 to 45,000 clones, about 86% being singletons. CDR1 is SGHTA and CDR2 is FQGNSA in the germline V gene. The V end was cut by 2 bases, the J end by 3 bases, with 13 bases between. The CDR3 totals 15 residues. The chain carries TRBV7-2 and TRBJ2-5; D perhaps matches TRBD2 (7 bases). The source of this sequence is an adult with an advanced solid tumor such as melanoma, head and neck, liver or kidney cancer. The sample consisted of CD4+ or CD8+ T cells sorted from blood, taken in a trial of the OX40 agonist ivuxolimab. CDR3 DNA: TGTGCCAGCAGCTTATATGCGGGGGCGAAAGAGACCCAGTACTTC. Translated, it gives CASSLYAGAKETQYF.